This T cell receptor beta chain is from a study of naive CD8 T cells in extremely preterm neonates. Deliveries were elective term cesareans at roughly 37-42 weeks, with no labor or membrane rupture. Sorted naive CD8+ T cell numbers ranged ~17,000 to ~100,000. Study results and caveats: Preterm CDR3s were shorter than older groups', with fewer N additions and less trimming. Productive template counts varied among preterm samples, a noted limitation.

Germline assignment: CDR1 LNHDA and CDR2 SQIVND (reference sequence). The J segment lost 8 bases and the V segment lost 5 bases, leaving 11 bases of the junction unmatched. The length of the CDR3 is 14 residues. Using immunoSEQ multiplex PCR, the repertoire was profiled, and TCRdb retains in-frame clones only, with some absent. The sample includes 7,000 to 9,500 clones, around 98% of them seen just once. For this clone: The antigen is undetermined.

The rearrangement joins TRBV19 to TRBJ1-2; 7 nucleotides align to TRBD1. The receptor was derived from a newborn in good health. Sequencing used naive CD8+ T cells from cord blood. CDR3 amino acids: CASSPYRGTGGYTF. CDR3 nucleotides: TGTGCCAGTAGTCCTTACAGGGGCACGGGAGGCTACACCTTC.